These T cell receptor beta chains were read from a single sample in a study of T cells in localized non-small cell lung cancer. Profiling relied on immunoSEQ multiplex PCR, and the TCRdb table lists in-frame clones only, not all of them. The table shows approximately 88,000 clones, with roughly 90% occurring only once. The material sequenced was PBMCs, taken before any cancer treatment. These receptors were collected from a woman aged 35-75 years with stage II squamous cell lung carcinoma. CDR3s include the opening cysteine and the closing phenylalanine or tryptophan.

j_gene: TRBJ1-2; v_gene: TRBV2; CDR3aa: CATGGYGYTF
j_gene: TRBJ1-2; v_gene: TRBV5-1; CDR3aa: CASSLAQVDGYTF
j_gene: TRBJ1-5; v_gene: TRBV19; CDR3aa: CASSHGTGGYQPQHF
j_gene: TRBJ1-2; v_gene: TRBV13; CDR3aa: CASSAGGLATNYGYTF
j_gene: TRBJ1-4; v_gene: TRBV5-1; CDR3aa: CASSFPPGQGNQKLFF
j_gene: TRBJ2-3; v_gene: TRBV7-2; CDR3aa: CASSSGGRKDTQYF
j_gene: TRBJ2-7; v_gene: TRBV7-9; CDR3aa: CASSVTGTSYEQYF
j_gene: TRBJ1-1; v_gene: TRBV7-2; CDR3aa: CASSPLGRLNTEAFF
j_gene: TRBJ2-2; v_gene: TRBV9; CDR3aa: CASSVGGLTNTGELFF
j_gene: TRBJ2-3; v_gene: TRBV5-1; CDR3aa: CASSQRTSGSTDTQYF
j_gene: TRBJ2-2; v_gene: TRBV14; CDR3aa: CASRRTALGTGELFF
j_gene: TRBJ2-5; v_gene: TRBV13; CDR3aa: CASSLGWGEGGQETQYF
j_gene: TRBJ2-4; v_gene: TRBV2; CDR3aa: CASSDYAGVAKNIQYF
j_gene: TRBJ1-1; v_gene: TRBV25-1; CDR3aa: CASGQGRTEAFF
j_gene: TRBJ1-5; v_gene: TRBV5-1; CDR3aa: CASSLGGGELSNQPQHF
j_gene: TRBJ1-1; v_gene: TRBV6-6; CDR3aa: CASSLTLPRGTEAFF
j_gene: TRBJ2-3; v_gene: TRBV4-1; CDR3aa: CASSQLSGSGIDTQYF
j_gene: TRBJ1-1; v_gene: TRBV7-9; CDR3aa: CASNNRGIEAFF
j_gene: TRBJ2-1; v_gene: TRBV29-1; CDR3aa: CSSGGTPYNEQFF
j_gene: TRBJ2-1; v_gene: TRBV25-1; CDR3aa: CASSVQGYNEQFF
j_gene: TRBJ1-4; v_gene: TRBV14; CDR3aa: CASSQDLAPGEKLFF
j_gene: TRBJ1-5; v_gene: TRBV6-5; CDR3aa: CASSYIGTAGNQPQHF
j_gene: TRBJ1-1; v_gene: TRBV6-1; CDR3aa: CASSVRQGVLNTEAFF
j_gene: TRBJ2-3; v_gene: TRBV5-1; CDR3aa: CASRPGATDTQYF
j_gene: TRBJ1-2; v_gene: TRBV28; CDR3aa: CASSQGSGYTF
j_gene: TRBJ2-1; v_gene: TRBV10-3; CDR3aa: CAISERPYNEQFF
j_gene: TRBJ1-2; v_gene: TRBV10-2; CDR3aa: CASREGSYGYTF
j_gene: TRBJ1-5; v_gene: TRBV28; CDR3aa: CASTPPGGNQPQHF
j_gene: TRBJ1-1; v_gene: TRBV21-1; CDR3aa: CASSNGGGGTEAFF
j_gene: TRBJ2-5; v_gene: TRBV11-2; CDR3aa: CASSLGLAGQETQYF
j_gene: TRBJ2-1; v_gene: TRBV5-1; CDR3aa: CASSFSAGGSYNEQFF
j_gene: TRBJ1-5; v_gene: TRBV19; CDR3aa: CASSMGGTRGQPQHF
j_gene: TRBJ2-2; v_gene: TRBV29-1; CDR3aa: CSVVGADTGELFF
j_gene: TRBJ2-1; v_gene: TRBV9; CDR3aa: CASSVRLAGHNEQFF
j_gene: TRBJ1-2; v_gene: TRBV7-9; CDR3aa: CASSLGPQDGYTF
j_gene: TRBJ2-1; v_gene: TRBV7-2; CDR3aa: CASSLAGGGFFEQFF
j_gene: TRBJ1-6; v_gene: TRBV6-6; CDR3aa: CASRPLTGEGSPLHF
j_gene: TRBJ1-5; v_gene: TRBV7-2; CDR3aa: CASSPISTGKQHF
j_gene: TRBJ2-7; v_gene: TRBV29-1; CDR3aa: CSVLGLAGVYEQYF
j_gene: TRBJ1-1; v_gene: TRBV5-1; CDR3aa: CASSDQPGLGSEAFF
j_gene: TRBJ1-1; v_gene: TRBV5-4; CDR3aa: CASSRQAAEAFF
j_gene: TRBJ1-4; v_gene: TRBV5-1; CDR3aa: CASSSSRGGGKLFF
j_gene: TRBJ1-3; v_gene: TRBV15; CDR3aa: CATSRDPGVGNTIYF
j_gene: TRBJ1-6; v_gene: TRBV5-1; CDR3aa: CASSLLEDNSSPLHF
j_gene: TRBJ2-2; v_gene: TRBV7-9; CDR3aa: CASSSQGHSNTGELFF
j_gene: TRBJ2-1; v_gene: TRBV19; CDR3aa: CASSPTGKGEQFF
j_gene: TRBJ2-7; v_gene: TRBV6-1; CDR3aa: CASSEREGYEQYF
j_gene: TRBJ2-1; v_gene: TRBV2; CDR3aa: CASRVYNEQFF
j_gene: TRBJ1-2; v_gene: TRBV6-4; CDR3aa: CASSDSISRVSYTF
j_gene: TRBJ1-1; v_gene: TRBV7-9; CDR3aa: CASSLAMNTEAFF
j_gene: TRBJ1-4; v_gene: TRBV2; CDR3aa: CASSETSGFGEKLFF
j_gene: TRBJ2-2; v_gene: TRBV27; CDR3aa: CASSSPRANTGELFF
j_gene: TRBJ1-1; v_gene: TRBV2; CDR3aa: CASTRFYGRTEAFF